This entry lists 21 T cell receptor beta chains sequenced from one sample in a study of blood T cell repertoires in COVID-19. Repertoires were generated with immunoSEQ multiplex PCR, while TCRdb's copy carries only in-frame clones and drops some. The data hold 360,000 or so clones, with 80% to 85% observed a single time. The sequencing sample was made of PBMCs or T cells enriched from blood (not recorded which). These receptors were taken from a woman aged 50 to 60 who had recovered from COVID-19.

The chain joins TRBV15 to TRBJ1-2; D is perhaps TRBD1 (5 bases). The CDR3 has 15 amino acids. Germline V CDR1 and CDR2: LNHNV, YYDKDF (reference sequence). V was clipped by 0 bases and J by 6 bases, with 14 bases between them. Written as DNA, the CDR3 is TGTGCCACCAGCAGAGATTTCCCAGGGCTCCATGGCTACACCTTC. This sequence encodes CATSRDFPGLHGYTF.

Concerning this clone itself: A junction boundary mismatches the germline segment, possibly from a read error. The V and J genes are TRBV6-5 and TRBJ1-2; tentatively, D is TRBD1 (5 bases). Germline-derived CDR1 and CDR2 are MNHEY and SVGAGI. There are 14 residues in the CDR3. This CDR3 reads CASSYSMGPRVEGF. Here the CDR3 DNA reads TGTGCCAGCAGTTACTCGATGGGGCCCAGGGTTGAAGGCTTC.

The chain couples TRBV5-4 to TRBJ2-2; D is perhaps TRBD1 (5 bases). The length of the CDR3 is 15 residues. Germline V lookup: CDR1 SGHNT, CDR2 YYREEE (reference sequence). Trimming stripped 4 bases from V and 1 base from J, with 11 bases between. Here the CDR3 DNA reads TGTGCCAGCAGCCGACAGACCAAGAACACCGGGGAGCTGTTTTTT. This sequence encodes CASSRQTKNTGELFF.

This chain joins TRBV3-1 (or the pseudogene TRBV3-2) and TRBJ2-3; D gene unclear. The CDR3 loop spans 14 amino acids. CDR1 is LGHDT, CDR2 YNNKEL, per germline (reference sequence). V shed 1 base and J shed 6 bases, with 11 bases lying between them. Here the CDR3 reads CASSQVSAADTQYF. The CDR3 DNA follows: TGTGCCAGCAGCCAAGTATCGGCGGCGGATACGCAGTATTTT.

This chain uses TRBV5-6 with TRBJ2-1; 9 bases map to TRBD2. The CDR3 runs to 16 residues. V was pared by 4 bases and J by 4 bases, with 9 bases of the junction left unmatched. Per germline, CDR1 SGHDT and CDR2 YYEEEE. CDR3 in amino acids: CASSTWGLAGYNEQFF. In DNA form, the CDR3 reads TGTGCCAGCAGCACCTGGGGGCTAGCGGGGTACAATGAGCAGTTCTTC.

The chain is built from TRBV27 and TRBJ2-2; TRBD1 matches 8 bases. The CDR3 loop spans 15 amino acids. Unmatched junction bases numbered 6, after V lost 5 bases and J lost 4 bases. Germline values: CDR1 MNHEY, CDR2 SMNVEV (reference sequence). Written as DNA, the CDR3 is TGTGCCAGCAGTCCCAGGACAGGGCTCACCGGGGAGCTGTTTTTT. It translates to CASSPRTGLTGELFF.

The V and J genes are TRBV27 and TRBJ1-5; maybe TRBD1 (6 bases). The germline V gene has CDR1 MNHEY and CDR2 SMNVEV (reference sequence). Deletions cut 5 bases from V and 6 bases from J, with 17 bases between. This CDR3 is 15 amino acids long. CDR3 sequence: CASSPLVGRGQPQHF. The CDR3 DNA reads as TGTGCCAGCAGTCCCCTGGTAGGCAGGGGTCAGCCCCAGCATTTT.

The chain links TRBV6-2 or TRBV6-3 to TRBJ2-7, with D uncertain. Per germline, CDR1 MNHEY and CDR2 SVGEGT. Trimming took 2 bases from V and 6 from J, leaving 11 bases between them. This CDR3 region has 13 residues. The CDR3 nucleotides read TGTGCCAGCAGTTACCCCCCCGGGTTCGAGCAGTACTTC. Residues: CASSYPPGFEQYF.

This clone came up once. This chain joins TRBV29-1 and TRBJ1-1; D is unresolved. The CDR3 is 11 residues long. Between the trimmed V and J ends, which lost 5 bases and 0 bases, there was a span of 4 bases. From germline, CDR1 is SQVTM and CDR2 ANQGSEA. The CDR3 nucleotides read TGCAGCGTTCGGTTGAACACTGAAGCTTTCTTT. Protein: CSVRLNTEAFF.

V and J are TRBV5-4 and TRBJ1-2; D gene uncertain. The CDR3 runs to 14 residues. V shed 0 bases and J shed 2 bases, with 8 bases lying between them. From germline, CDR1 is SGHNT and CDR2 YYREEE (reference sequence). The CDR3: CASSLDRSNYGYTF. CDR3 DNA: TGTGCCAGCAGCTTGGACAGATCGAACTATGGCTACACCTTC.

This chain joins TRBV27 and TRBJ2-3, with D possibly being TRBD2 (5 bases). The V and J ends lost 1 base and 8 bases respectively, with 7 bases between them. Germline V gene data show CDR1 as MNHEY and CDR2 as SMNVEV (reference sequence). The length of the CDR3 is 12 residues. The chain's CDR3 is CASSLYGGTQYF. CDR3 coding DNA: TGTGCCAGCAGTTTATATGGAGGTACGCAGTATTTT.

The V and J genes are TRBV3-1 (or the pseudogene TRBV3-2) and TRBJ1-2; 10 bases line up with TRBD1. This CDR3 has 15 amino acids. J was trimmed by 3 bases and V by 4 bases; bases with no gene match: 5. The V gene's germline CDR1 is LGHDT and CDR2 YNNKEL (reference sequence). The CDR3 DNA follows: TGTGCCAGCAGCCCCGGGACAGGGGTTTACTATGGCTACACCTTC. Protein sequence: CASSPGTGVYYGYTF.

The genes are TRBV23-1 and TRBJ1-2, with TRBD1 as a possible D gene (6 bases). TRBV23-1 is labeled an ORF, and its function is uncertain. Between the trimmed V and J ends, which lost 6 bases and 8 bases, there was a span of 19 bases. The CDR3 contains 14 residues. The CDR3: CASSPLTGLTGYTF. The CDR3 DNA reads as TGCGCCAGCAGCCCCCTCACAGGGCTGACGGGCTACACCTTC.

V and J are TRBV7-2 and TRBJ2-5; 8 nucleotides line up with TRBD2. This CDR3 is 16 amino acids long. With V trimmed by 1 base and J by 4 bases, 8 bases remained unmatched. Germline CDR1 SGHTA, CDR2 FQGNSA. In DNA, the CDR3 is TGTGCCAGCAGCTTAGAGGGTGCGGGGGGCGCAGAGACCCAGTACTTC. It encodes CASSLEGAGGAETQYF.

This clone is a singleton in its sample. CDR3 in amino acids: CATSRGGQGWTEAFF. CDR3 nucleotide sequence: TGTGCCACCAGCAGAGGAGGGCAAGGTTGGACTGAAGCTTTCTTT. The chain carries TRBV15 and TRBJ1-1, with unresolved D. CDR3 length: 15 residues. Trimming took 1 base from V and 5 from J, leaving 14 bases between them. Germline V gene sequence: CDR1 LNHNV, CDR2 YYDKDF (reference sequence).

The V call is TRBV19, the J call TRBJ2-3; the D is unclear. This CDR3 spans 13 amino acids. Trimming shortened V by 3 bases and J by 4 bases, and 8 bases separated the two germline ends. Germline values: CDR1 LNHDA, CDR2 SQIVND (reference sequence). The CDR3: CASSMLSADTQYF. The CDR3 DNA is TGTGCCAGTAGTATGCTAAGCGCAGATACGCAGTATTTT.

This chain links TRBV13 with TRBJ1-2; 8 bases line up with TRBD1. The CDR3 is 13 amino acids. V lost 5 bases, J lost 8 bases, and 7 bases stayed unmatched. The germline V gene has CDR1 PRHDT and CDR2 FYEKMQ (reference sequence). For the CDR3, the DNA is TGTGCCAGCAGCCTACAGGGGGTCGGCGGCTACACCTTC. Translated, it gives CASSLQGVGGYTF.

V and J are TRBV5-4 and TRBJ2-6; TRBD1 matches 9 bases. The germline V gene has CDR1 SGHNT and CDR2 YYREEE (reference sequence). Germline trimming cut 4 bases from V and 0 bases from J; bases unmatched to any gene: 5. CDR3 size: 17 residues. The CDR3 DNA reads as TGTGCCAGCAGCCCCGGGACAGGGAGCTCTGGGGCCAACGTCCTGACTTTC. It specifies CASSPGTGSSGANVLTF.

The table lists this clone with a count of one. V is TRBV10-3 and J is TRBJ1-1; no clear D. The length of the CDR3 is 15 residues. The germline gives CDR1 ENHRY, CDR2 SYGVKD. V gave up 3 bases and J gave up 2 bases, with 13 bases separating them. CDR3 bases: TGTGCCATCAGTGAAGGAGGAACCCAAAACACTGAAGCTTTCTTT. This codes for CAISEGGTQNTEAFF.

CDR3 in amino acids: CASSFTSGGLGAEAFF. CDR3 nucleotide sequence: TGTGCCAGCAGTTTTACATCCGGGGGGTTAGGGGCTGAAGCTTTCTTT. The rearrangement joins TRBV28 to TRBJ1-1; TRBD1 might be the D (5 bases). This CDR3 has 16 residues. Trimming took off 3 bases at V and 6 bases at J, with 20 bases between the two ends. The germline V gene has CDR1 MDHEN and CDR2 SYDVKM.

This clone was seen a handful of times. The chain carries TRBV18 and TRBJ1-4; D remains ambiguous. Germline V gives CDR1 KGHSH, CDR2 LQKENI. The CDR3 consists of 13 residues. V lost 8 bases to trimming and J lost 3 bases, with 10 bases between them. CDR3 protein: CASQLLANEKLFF. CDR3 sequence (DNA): TGTGCCAGCCAACTCCTCGCTAATGAAAAACTGTTTTTT.